At least ten counts were recorded for the clone carrying this T cell receptor (beta chain). Using RNA transcripts as the source, TCR beta CDR3 regions were amplified. The primer set for the first-round RT-PCR of the TCR CDR3 was HTBI. TCRdb redid the calling of the multiplex PCR reads with MiXCR, one entry per CDR3 protein. The table shows 550,000 to 600,000 distinct CDR3 sequences, with 14% occurring only once. This sample is part of a study of T cells in Graves' hyperthyroidism and ophthalmopathy. Those patients with uncontrolled infection, other autoimmune disease, pregnancy or lactation were excluded. CDR3 size: 13 residues. CDR1 and CDR2 from the germline V gene are DFQATT and SNEGSKA (reference sequence). V trimming: 2 bases; J trimming: 6 bases; junction bases outside the gene matches: 6.

This clonotype was sampled from a woman under 30 with Graves' ophthalmopathy. The chain couples TRBV20-1 to TRBJ1-1; 7 bases map to TRBD1. The sample was blood. Written as DNA, the CDR3 is TGCAGTGCTAGACTAGACAGGGATGCTGAAGCTTTCTTT. This encodes CSARLDRDAEAFF.